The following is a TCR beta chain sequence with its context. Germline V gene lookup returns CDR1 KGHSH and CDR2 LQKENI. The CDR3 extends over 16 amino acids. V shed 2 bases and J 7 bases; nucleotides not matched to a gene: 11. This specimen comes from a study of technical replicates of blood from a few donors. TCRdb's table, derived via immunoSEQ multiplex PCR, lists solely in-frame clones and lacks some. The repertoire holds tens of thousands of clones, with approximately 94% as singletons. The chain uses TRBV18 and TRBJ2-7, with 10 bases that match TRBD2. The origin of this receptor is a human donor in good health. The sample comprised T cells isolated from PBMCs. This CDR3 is CASSPSLSGRGVEQYF. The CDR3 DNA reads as TGTGCCAGCTCACCATCTTTGAGCGGGAGGGGCGTGGAGCAGTACTTC.